This TCR beta chain was identified in a study of CD8 T cells in Susac syndrome. This clonotype was seen more than once but under ten times. Random hexamers were used to reverse transcribe about 0.5 to 1 ug of RNA. The amplification used immunoSEQ multiplex PCR on TCR beta CDR3; it spanned 54 Vbeta and 13 Jbeta. One entry per CDR3 protein, called by TCRdb with MiXCR from the immunoSEQ multiplex PCR reads. Found here are about 69,000 distinct CDR3 sequences, around 90% of them singletons; the top ten hold under 0.6%. TCR beta sequences were obtained from blood CD8+ and CD4+ T cells. This CDR3 has 14 amino acids. Germline loops: CDR1 MDHEN, CDR2 SYDVKM. The germline V and J ends were trimmed by 1 base and 1 base, with 5 bases remaining between them.

The sequence was collected from a human donor with multiple sclerosis. The sequencing sample was made of CD8+ T cells from PBMCs. The chain carries TRBV28 and TRBJ1-3; D not resolved. The CDR3 loop reads CASSLLGSGNTIYF. In nucleotides, the CDR3 is TGTGCCAGCAGTTTATTGGGGTCTGGAAACACCATATATTTT.